This entry features one TCR beta chain sequence. This entry belongs to a study of blood T cell repertoires in COVID-19. The table came from immunoSEQ multiplex PCR; TCRdb's copy has only in-frame clones and leaves some out. The sample contains around 64,000 clones, around nine tenths of which appear only once. This CDR3 has 16 amino acids. Per the germline V gene, CDR1 is MNHNY and CDR2 is SVGAGI (reference sequence). V lost 6 bases and J lost 0, with 16 bases in between. This sequence joins TRBV6-6 and TRBJ2-3, with a possible D match to TRBD1 (6 bases). The clonotype was recovered from a woman at least 80 years old with acute or convalescent COVID-19. Sequencing was performed on peripheral blood. CDR3 sequence (DNA): TGTGCCAGCAGCCTGGGGGCTGGAGTGAGCACAGATACGCAGTATTTT. Protein sequence: CASSLGAGVSTDTQYF.